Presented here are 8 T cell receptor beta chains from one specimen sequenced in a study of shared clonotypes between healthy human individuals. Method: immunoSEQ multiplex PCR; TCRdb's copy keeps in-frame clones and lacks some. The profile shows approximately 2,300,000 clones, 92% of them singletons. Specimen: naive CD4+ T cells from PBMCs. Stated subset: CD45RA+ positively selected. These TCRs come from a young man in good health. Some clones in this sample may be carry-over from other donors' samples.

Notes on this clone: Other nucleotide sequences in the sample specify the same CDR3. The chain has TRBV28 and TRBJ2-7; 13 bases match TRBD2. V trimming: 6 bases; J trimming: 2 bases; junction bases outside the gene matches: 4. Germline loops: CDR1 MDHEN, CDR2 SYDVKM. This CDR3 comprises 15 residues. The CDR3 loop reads CASSPGTSGTYEQYF. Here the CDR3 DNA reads TGTGCCAGCAGCCCAGGGACTAGCGGGACCTACGAGCAGTACTTC.

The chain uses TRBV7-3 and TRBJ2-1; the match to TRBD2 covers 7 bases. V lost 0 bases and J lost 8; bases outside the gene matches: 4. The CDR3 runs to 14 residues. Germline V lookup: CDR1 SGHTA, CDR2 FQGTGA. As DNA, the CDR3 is TGTGCCAGCAGCTTAACGGCGGGAGTTGATGAGCAGTTCTTC. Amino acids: CASSLTAGVDEQFF.

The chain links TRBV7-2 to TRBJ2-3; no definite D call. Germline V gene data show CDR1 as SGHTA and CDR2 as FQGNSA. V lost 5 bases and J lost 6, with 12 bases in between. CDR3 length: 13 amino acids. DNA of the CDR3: TGTGCCAGCAGCCTAAAAAGGCAGGATACGCAGTATTTT. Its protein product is CASSLKRQDTQYF.

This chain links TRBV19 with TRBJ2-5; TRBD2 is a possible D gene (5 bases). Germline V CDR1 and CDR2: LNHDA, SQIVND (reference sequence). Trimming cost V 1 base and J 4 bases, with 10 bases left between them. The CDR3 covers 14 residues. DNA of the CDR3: TGTGCCAGTAGTATAGGACTAAGCCGAGAGACCCAGTACTTC. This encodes CASSIGLSRETQYF.

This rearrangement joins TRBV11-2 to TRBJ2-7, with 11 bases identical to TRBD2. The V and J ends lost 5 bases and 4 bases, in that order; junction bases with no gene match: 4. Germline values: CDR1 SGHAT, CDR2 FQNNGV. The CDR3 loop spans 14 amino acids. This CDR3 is CASSGTSGRYEQYF. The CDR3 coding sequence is TGTGCCAGCAGCGGGACTAGCGGCCGTTACGAGCAGTACTTC. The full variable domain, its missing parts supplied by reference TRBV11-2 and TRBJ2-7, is EAGVAQSPRYKIIEKRQSVAFWCNPISGHATLYWYQQILGQGPKLLIQFQNNGVVDDSQLPKDRFSAERLKGVDSTLKIQPAKLEDSAVYLCASSGTSGRYEQYFGPGTRLTVT.

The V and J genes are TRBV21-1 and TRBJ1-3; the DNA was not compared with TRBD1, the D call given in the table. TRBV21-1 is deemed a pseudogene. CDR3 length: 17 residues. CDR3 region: CASSKKRDRTSGNTIYF. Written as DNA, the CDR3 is TGTGCCAGCAGCAAAAAACGCGACAGGACCTCTGGAAACACCATATATTTT.

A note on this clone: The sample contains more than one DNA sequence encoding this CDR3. The CDR3 bases are TGCGCCAGCAGCTTGGGCTGGACAGATACGCAGTATTTT. Its translation is CASSLGWTDTQYF. The chain links TRBV5-1 to TRBJ2-3; unclear D gene. The germline CDR1 and CDR2 sequences are SGHRS and YFSETQ. CDR3 length equals 13 residues. The ends were cut back, 0 bases at V and 3 bases at J, with 5 bases in the middle.

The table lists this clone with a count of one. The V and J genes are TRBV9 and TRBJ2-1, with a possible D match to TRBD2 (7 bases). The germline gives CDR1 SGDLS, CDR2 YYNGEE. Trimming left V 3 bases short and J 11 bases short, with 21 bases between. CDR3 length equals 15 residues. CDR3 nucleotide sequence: TGTGCCAGCAGCGGAGAGGGGGGGACTGTAAAAAAGCAGTTCTTC. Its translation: CASSGEGGTVKKQFF.